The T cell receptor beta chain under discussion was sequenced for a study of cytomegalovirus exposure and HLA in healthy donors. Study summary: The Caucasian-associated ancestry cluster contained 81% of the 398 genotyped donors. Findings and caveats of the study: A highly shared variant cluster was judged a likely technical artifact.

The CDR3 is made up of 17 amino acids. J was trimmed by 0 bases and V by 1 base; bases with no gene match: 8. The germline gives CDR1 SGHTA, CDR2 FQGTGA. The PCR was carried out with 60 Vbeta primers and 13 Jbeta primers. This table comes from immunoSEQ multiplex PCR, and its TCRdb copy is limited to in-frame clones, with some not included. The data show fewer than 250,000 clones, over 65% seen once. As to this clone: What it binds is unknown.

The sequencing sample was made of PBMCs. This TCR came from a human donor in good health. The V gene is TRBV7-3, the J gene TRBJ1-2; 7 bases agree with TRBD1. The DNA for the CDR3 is TGTGCCAGCAGCTTAAGGCACCGGGACAGCCCTAACTATGGCTACACCTTC. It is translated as CASSLRHRDSPNYGYTF.